These 22 T cell receptor beta chains were sequenced from one sample in a study of OX40 agonist ivuxolimab in advanced cancers. Profiling relied on immunoSEQ multiplex PCR, and the TCRdb table lists in-frame clones only, not all of them. The profile shows about 100,000 clones, around 91% of them singletons. This sample comprised CD4+ or CD8+ T cells sorted from blood, obtained in a trial of the OX40 agonist ivuxolimab. The receptors were sampled from an adult with an advanced solid tumor such as melanoma, head and neck, liver or kidney cancer.

This clone occurred once. The chain employs TRBV5-4 and TRBJ2-5; D is unclear. The V gene lost 2 bases and the J gene lost 0 bases, with 11 bases spanning the gap. This CDR3 spans 15 amino acids. Germline V CDR1 and CDR2: SGHNT, YYREEE (reference sequence). The CDR3 DNA reads TGTGCCAGCAGCTTATTAGGTAGCCACCAAGAGACCCAGTACTTC. This translates into CASSLLGSHQETQYF.

The genes are TRBV4-1 and TRBJ2-2, with unresolved D. V dropped 0 bases and J dropped 0 bases, with 5 bases sitting between them. This CDR3 region has 15 residues. Germline V gene sequence: CDR1 MGHRA, CDR2 YSYEKL. CDR3 protein: CASSQDSPNTGELFF. CDR3 nucleotides: TGCGCCAGCAGCCAAGACTCCCCGAACACCGGGGAGCTGTTTTTT.

This sequence joins TRBV11-2 and TRBJ1-1; 8 nucleotides agree with TRBD1. The CDR3 spans 15 residues. Germline CDR1 SGHAT, CDR2 FQNNGV. The trim removed 5 bases at V and 1 base at J, leaving 6 bases unmatched. CDR3 coding DNA: TGTGCCAGCAGCCCCAGACAGGGGCAGAACACTGAAGCTTTCTTT. This gives the protein CASSPRQGQNTEAFF.

The rearrangement links TRBV7-9 to TRBJ2-1, with D uncertain. Trimming pared 1 base from V and 6 bases from J, leaving 4 bases between. The CDR3 is 12 amino acids. Germline CDR1 is SEHNR and CDR2 is FQNEAQ (reference sequence). CDR3 loop: CASSLEGNEQFF. The CDR3 DNA is TGTGCCAGCAGCTTAGAAGGCAATGAGCAGTTCTTC.

V gene TRBV11-2 combines with J gene TRBJ1-2; the D is unclear. This CDR3 region has 14 residues. Deletions cut 2 bases from V and 6 bases from J, with 13 bases between. CDR1 is SGHAT and CDR2 is FQNNGV in the germline V gene. The CDR3 bases are TGTGCCAGCAGCTTAACCGCCGGCAACCATGGCTACACCTTC. Translated: CASSLTAGNHGYTF.

V gene TRBV5-1 combines with J gene TRBJ2-5, with a possible D match to TRBD2 (6 bases). This CDR3 comprises 13 residues. Germline V gene sequence: CDR1 SGHRS, CDR2 YFSETQ. Trimming pared 3 bases from V and 0 bases from J, leaving 6 bases between. The CDR3 nucleotides read TGCGCCAGCAGCTCGGGGGACCAAGAGACCCAGTACTTC. Translated, it gives CASSSGDQETQYF.

The V gene is TRBV6-4, the J gene TRBJ1-4; D might be TRBD1 (5 bases). Germline V lookup: CDR1 MRHNA, CDR2 SNTAGT. The CDR3 has 11 residues. The CDR3 spells CTQDTNEKLFF. As DNA, the CDR3 is TGTACCCAGGACACAAATGAAAAACTGTTTTTT.

The chain has TRBV5-1 and TRBJ1-2, with no clear D. CDR1 and CDR2 from the germline V gene are SGHRS and YFSETQ. Trimming stripped 4 bases from V and 4 bases from J, with 14 bases between. The CDR3 contains 14 residues. The CDR3: CASSRPTPPYGYTF. CDR3 bases: TGCGCCAGCAGCCGACCTACACCACCCTATGGCTACACCTTC.

The chain carries TRBV18 and TRBJ1-3; a possible D gene is TRBD1 (5 bases). With 3 bases removed from V and 5 bases from J, the gap between germline ends came to 14 bases. Germline-derived CDR1 and CDR2 are KGHSH and LQKENI. The CDR3 runs 15 residues. DNA for the CDR3: TGTGCCAGCTCACCCGGACAAGGGCGGAGAAACACCATATATTTT. Encoded protein: CASSPGQGRRNTIYF.

This sequence joins TRBV29-1 and TRBJ1-1; tentative D call: TRBD1 (6 bases). V was cut by 4 bases and J by 1 base, with 19 bases left in between. CDR1 and CDR2 (germline): SQVTM, ANQGSEA. The CDR3 is made up of 16 amino acids. The CDR3 spells CSVANRAPHRNTEAFF. The DNA for the CDR3 is TGCAGCGTTGCAAACAGGGCCCCACACAGGAACACTGAAGCTTTCTTT.

The rearrangement links TRBV19 to TRBJ2-2; 11 bases match TRBD2. CDR1 is LNHDA, CDR2 SQIVND, per germline (reference sequence). The CDR3 has 18 residues. Trimming took 3 bases from V and 1 from J; bases not matched to a gene: 7. The CDR3 DNA sequence: TGTGCCAGTAGTATCGGACTAGCGGGTTCCTTGAACACCGGGGAGCTGTTTTTT. As protein: CASSIGLAGSLNTGELFF. Based on the CDR3 plus reference TRBV19 and TRBJ2-2, the full variable domain is DGGITQSPKYLFRKEGQNVTLSCEQNLNHDAMYWYRQDPGQGLRLIYYSQIVNDFQKGDIAEGYSVSREKKESFPLTVTSAQKNPTAFYLCASSIGLAGSLNTGELFFGEGSRLTVL.

This chain uses TRBV10-2 with TRBJ2-3, with TRBD1 as a possible D gene (7 bases). The V gene lost 3 bases and the J gene lost 5 bases, with 12 bases spanning the gap. CDR1 is WSHSY, CDR2 SAAADI, per germline. CDR3 length: 14 amino acids. DNA of the CDR3: TGCGCCAGCAGTGATAGGGGGCGGGGAGATACGCAGTATTTT. Protein: CASSDRGRGDTQYF.

The genes are TRBV6-6 and TRBJ1-1; no clear D gene. CDR3 length: 14 amino acids. The V and J ends lost 7 bases and 6 bases respectively, with 18 bases between them. Germline CDR1 is MNHNY and CDR2 is SVGAGI (reference sequence). CDR3 nucleotide sequence: TGTGCCAGCAACCGAAACGAACAAGGCGCTGAAGCTTTCTTT. Translation gives CASNRNEQGAEAFF.

The chain combines TRBV19 with TRBJ2-6; 7 nucleotides align to TRBD2. Trimming cost V 8 bases and J 1 base; bases outside gene matches: 8. Germline V gene lookup returns CDR1 LNHDA and CDR2 SQIVND (reference sequence). The CDR3 has 16 amino acids. As DNA, the CDR3 is TGTGCCAGTGTTCCTAGGGGAGGGTCTGGGGCCAACGTCCTGACTTTC. This sequence encodes CASVPRGGSGANVLTF.

This clone was counted a few times. The chain combines TRBV14 with TRBJ1-1, with a weak D call TRBD1 (6 bases). CDR3 size: 15 residues. Between the trimmed V and J ends, which lost 3 bases and 5 bases, there was a span of 16 bases. Looked up from germline, CDR1 is SGHDN and CDR2 is FVKESK. The CDR3 loop is CASSHQGPRGTEAFF. CDR3 bases: TGTGCCAGCAGCCACCAGGGGCCCAGGGGAACTGAAGCTTTCTTT.

The chain links TRBV5-1 to TRBJ2-7, with D perhaps matching TRBD1 (5 bases). Germline V lookup: CDR1 SGHRS, CDR2 YFSETQ. CDR3 size: 14 residues. Trimming pared 0 bases from V and 4 bases from J, leaving 11 bases between. The CDR3 loop reads CASSLGDSNYEQYF. In DNA form, the CDR3 reads TGCGCCAGCAGCTTGGGAGACAGTAATTACGAGCAGTACTTC.

V and J are TRBV28 and TRBJ2-7; 7 positions agree with TRBD2. The germline gives CDR1 MDHEN, CDR2 SYDVKM. V dropped 8 bases and J dropped 2; count of bases not matched to a gene: 6. The CDR3 contains 13 residues. The CDR3 here is CASLRENPYEQYF. CDR3 nucleotides: TGTGCCAGCTTGCGGGAGAATCCCTACGAGCAGTACTTC.

The gene calls are TRBV30 and TRBJ2-5; 11 bases are a match to TRBD2. The CDR3 sequence is 14 residues long. Germline trimming cut 7 bases from V and 4 bases from J; bases unmatched to any gene: 8. Germline V lookup: CDR1 GTSNPN, CDR2 SVGIG (reference sequence). This CDR3 reads CAYALAGVGETQYF. The DNA for the CDR3 is TGTGCCTATGCACTAGCGGGAGTTGGAGAGACCCAGTACTTC.

This rearrangement joins TRBV6-5 to TRBJ2-5; the D gene is possibly TRBD1 (5 bases). CDR1 MNHEY and CDR2 SVGAGI come from the germline V gene. The V end was cut by 1 base, the J end by 4 bases, with 16 bases between. The CDR3 extends over 16 amino acids. The DNA for the CDR3 is TGTGCCAGCAGTTACTTTTCAGGGCGACCAGTAGAGACCCAGTACTTC. As protein: CASSYFSGRPVETQYF.

V and J are TRBV19 and TRBJ1-2; TRBD1 matches at 9 bases. The germline gives CDR1 LNHDA, CDR2 SQIVND (reference sequence). The CDR3 has 17 residues. With 6 bases clipped from V and 0 bases from J, the junction kept 11 bases outside the gene matches. CDR3 region: CASSNTGQGGANYGYTF. CDR3 coding DNA: TGTGCCAGTAGCAATACGGGACAGGGAGGCGCTAACTATGGCTACACCTTC.

The chain uses TRBV7-2 and TRBJ1-1; D not certain. This CDR3 is 16 amino acids long. Trimming removed 2 bases at V and 1 base at J, with 14 bases between. Germline V gene data show CDR1 as SGHTA and CDR2 as FQGNSA. The CDR3 sequence is CASSLKRSSGNTEAFF. In DNA, the CDR3 is TGTGCCAGCAGCTTAAAAAGGAGCTCGGGGAACACTGAAGCTTTCTTT.

The V gene is TRBV11-2, the J gene TRBJ1-2; D unresolved. V gave up 7 bases and J gave up 4 bases, with 10 bases separating them. CDR1 and CDR2 (germline): SGHAT, FQNNGV. This CDR3 contains 12 residues. This chain's CDR3 is CASNLGPYGYTF. The CDR3 bases are TGTGCCAGCAATTTAGGCCCCTATGGCTACACCTTC.